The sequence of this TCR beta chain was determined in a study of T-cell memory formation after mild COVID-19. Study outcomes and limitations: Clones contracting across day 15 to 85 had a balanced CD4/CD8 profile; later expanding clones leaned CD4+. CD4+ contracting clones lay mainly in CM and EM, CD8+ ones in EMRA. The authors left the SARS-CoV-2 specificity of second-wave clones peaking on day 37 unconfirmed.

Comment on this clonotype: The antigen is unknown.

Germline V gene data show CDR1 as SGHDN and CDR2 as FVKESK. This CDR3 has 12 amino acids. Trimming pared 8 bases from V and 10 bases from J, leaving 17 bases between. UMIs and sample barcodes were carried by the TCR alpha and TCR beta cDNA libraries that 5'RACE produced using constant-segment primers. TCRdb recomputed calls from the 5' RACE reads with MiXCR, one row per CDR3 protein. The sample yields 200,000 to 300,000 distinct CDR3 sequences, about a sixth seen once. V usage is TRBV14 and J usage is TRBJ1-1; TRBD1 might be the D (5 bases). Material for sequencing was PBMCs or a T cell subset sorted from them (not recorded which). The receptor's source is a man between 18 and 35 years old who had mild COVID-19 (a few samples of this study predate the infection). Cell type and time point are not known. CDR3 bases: TGTGCCAGCGCCGCGGGGTGGGGCCGAGCTTTCTTT. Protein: CASAAGWGRAFF.